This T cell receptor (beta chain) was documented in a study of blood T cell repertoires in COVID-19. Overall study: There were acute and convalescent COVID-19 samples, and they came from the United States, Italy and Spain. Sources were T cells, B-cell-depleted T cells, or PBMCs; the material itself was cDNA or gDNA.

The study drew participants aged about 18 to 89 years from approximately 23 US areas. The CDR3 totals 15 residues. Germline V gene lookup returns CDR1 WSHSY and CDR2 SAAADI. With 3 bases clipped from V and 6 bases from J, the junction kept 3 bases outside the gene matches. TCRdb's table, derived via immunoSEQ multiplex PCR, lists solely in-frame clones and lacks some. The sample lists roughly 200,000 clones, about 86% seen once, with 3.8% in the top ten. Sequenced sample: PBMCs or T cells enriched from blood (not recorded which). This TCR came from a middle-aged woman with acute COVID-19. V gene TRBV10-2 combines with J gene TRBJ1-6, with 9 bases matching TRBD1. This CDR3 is CASSDGTGSNSPLHF. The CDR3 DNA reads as TGCGCCAGCAGTGACGGGACAGGGTCTAATTCACCCCTCCACTTT.